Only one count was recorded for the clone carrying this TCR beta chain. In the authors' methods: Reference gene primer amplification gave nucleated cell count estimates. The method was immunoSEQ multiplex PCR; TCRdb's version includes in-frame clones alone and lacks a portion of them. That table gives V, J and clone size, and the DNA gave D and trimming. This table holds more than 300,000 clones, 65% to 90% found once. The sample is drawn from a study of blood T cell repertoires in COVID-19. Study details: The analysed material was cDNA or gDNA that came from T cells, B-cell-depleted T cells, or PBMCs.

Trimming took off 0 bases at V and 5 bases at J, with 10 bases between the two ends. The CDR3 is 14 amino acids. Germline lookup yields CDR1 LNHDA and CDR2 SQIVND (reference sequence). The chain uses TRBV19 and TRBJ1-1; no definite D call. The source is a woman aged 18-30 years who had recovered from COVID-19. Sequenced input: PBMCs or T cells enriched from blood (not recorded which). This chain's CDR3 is CASSIDQGRTEAFF. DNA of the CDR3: TGTGCCAGTAGTATAGATCAAGGCAGGACTGAAGCTTTCTTT.